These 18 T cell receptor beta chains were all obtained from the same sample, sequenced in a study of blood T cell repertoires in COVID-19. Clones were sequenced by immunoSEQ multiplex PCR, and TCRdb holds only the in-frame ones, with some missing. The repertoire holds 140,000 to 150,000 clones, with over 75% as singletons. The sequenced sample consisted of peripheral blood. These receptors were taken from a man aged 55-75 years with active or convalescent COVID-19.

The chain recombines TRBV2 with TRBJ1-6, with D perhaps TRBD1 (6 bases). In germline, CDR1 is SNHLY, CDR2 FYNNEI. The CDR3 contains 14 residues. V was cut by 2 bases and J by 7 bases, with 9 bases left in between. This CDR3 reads CASSEPQGNSPLHF. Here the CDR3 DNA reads TGTGCCAGCAGTGAACCCCAGGGGAATTCACCCCTCCACTTT.

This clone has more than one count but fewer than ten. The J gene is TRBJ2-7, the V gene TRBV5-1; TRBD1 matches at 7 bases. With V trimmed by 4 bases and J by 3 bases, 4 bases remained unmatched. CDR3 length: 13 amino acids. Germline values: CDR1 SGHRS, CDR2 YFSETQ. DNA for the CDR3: TGCGCCAGCAGCACACAGGGGTACTACGAGCAGTACTTC. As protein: CASSTQGYYEQYF. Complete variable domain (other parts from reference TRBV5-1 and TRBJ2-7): KAGVTQTPRYLIKTRGQQVTLSCSPISGHRSVSWYQQTPGQGLQFLFEYFSETQRNKGNFPGRFSGRQFSNSRSEMNVSTLELGDSALYLCASSTQGYYEQYFGPGTRLTVT.

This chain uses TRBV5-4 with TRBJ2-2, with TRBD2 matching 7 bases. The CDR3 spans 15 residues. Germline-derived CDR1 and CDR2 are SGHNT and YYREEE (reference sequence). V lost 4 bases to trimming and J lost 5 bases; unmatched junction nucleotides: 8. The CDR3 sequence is CASSSTSARTGELFF. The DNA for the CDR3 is TGTGCCAGCAGCAGTACTAGCGCAAGGACCGGGGAGCTGTTTTTT.

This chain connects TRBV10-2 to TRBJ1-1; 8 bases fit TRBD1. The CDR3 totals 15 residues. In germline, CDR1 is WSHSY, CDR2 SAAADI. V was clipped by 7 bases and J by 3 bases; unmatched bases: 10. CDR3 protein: CASKGAGGEDTEAFF. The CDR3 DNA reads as TGCGCCAGCAAAGGGGCAGGGGGCGAGGACACTGAAGCTTTCTTT.

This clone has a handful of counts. The CDR3 DNA follows: TGTGCCAGCAGCTTAGGGGCTAGCGTTAGCACAGATACGCAGTATTTT. Its translation is CASSLGASVSTDTQYF. The chain recombines TRBV7-3 with TRBJ2-3, with D tentatively TRBD2 (6 bases). The CDR3 extends over 16 amino acids. Trimming took off 2 bases at V and 0 bases at J, with 12 bases between the two ends. Germline lookup yields CDR1 SGHTA and CDR2 FQGTGA. The variable domain in full, with the rest retrieved from reference TRBV7-3 and TRBJ2-3, is GAGVSQTPSNKVTEKGKYVELRCDPISGHTALYWYRQSLGQGPEFLIYFQGTGAADDSGLPNDRFFAVRPEGSVSTLKIQRTERGDSAVYLCASSLGASVSTDTQYFGPGTRLTVL.

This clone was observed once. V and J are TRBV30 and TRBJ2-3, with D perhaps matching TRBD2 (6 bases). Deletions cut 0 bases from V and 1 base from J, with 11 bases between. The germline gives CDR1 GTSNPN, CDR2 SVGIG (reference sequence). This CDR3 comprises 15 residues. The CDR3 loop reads CAWSVVGGGTDTQYF. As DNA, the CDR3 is TGTGCCTGGAGTGTAGTGGGCGGGGGCACAGATACGCAGTATTTT. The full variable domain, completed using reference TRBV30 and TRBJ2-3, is SQTIHQWPATLVQPVGSPLSLECTVEGTSNPNLYWYRQAAGRGLQLLFYSVGIGQISSEVPQNLSASRPQDRQFILSSKKLLLSDSGFYLCAWSVVGGGTDTQYFGPGTRLTVL.

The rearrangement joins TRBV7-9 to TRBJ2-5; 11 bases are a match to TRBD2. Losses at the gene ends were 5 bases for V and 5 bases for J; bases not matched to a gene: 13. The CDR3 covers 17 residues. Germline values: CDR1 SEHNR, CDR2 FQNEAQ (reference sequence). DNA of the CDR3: TGTGCCAGCAGCCACCTAAGTAGCGGGAGGGCCGGGGAGACCCAGTACTTC. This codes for CASSHLSSGRAGETQYF. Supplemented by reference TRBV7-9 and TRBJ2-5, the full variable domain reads DTGVSQNPRHKITKRGQNVTFRCDPISEHNRLYWYRQTLGQGPEFLTYFQNEAQLEKSRLLSDRFSAERPKGSFSTLEIQRTEQGDSAMYLCASSHLSSGRAGETQYFGPGTRLLVL.

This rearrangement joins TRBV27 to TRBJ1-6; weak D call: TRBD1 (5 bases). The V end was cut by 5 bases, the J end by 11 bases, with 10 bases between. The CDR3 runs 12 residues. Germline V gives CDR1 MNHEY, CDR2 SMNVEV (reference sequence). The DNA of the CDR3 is TGTGCCAGCAGTACAGGATCGGCACCCCTCCACTTT. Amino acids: CASSTGSAPLHF.

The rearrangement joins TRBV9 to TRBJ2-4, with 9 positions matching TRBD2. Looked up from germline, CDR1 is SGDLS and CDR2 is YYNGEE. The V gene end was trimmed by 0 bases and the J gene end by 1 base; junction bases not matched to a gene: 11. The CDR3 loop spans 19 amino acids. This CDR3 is CASSVAGSGRGTAKNIQYF. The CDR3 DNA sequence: TGTGCCAGCAGCGTAGCAGGTAGCGGGAGAGGGACGGCCAAAAACATTCAGTACTTC.

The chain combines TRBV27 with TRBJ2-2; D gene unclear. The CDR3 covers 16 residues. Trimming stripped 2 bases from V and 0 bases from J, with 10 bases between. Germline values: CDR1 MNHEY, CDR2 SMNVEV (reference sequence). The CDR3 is CASSLILPANTGELFF. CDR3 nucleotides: TGTGCCAGCAGTTTAATTCTCCCGGCGAACACCGGGGAGCTGTTTTTT.

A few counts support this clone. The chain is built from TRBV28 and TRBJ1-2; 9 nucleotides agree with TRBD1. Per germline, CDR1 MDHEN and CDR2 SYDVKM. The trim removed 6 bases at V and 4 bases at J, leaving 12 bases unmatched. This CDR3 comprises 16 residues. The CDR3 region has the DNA TGTGCCAGCAGAAAAACCGGGACAGGGTCTCTCTATGGCTACACCTTC. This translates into CASRKTGTGSLYGYTF.

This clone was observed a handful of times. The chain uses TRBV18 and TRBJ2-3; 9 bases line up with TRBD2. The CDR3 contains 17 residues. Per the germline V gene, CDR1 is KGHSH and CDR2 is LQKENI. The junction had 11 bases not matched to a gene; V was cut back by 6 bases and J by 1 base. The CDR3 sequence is CASSPGASGIGTDTQYF. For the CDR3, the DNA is TGTGCCAGCTCCCCGGGGGCTAGCGGGATTGGCACAGATACGCAGTATTTT.

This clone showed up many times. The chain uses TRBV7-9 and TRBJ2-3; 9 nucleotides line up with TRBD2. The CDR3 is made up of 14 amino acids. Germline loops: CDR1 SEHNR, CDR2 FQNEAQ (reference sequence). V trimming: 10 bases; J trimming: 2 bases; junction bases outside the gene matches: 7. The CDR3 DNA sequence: TGTGCCACCGGGGCTAGCGGGAACACAGATACGCAGTATTTT. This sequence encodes CATGASGNTDTQYF.

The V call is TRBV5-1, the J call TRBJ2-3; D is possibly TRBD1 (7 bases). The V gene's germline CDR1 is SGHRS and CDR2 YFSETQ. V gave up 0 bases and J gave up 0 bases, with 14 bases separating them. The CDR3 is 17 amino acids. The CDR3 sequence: CASSLAMTGTSTDTQYF. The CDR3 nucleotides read TGCGCCAGCAGCTTGGCTATGACAGGGACTAGCACAGATACGCAGTATTTT.

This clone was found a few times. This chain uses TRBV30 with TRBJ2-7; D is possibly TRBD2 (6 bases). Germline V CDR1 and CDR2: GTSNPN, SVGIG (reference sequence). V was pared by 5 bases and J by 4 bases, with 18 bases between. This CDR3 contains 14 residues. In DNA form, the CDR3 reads TGTGCCTGGGCCCCTGGAGGGGCCAGATACGAGCAGTACTTC. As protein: CAWAPGGARYEQYF.

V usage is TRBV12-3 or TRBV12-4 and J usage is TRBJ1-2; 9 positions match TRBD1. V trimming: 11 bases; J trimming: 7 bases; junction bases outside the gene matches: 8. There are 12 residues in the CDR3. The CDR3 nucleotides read TGTGCCGCGAGAACAGGGGGCTCTGGCTACACCTTC. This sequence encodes CAARTGGSGYTF.

The CDR3 DNA reads TGTGCCAGCAGTTACTCGGGGGCCGAGGGGTCACCCCTCCACTTT. Its protein product is CASSYSGAEGSPLHF. This chain links TRBV6-5 with TRBJ1-6, with a weak D call TRBD1 (6 bases). CDR1 MNHEY and CDR2 SVGAGI come from the germline V gene. The germline V and J ends were trimmed by 0 bases and 10 bases, with 13 bases remaining between them. This CDR3 has 15 residues.

The CDR3 bases are TGTGCCAGCAGTCCCCGGAGCGGAGGCTACACCTTC. As protein: CASSPRSGGYTF. This rearrangement joins TRBV27 to TRBJ1-2; D remains unclear. The CDR3 has 12 residues. Trimming took off 5 bases at V and 8 bases at J, with 12 bases between the two ends. Germline V lookup: CDR1 MNHEY, CDR2 SMNVEV (reference sequence).